This TCR beta chain was captured by sequencing in a study of blood T cell repertoires in COVID-19. About the research overall: Sites in the United States, Italy and Spain provided acute and convalescent COVID-19 samples. T cells, B-cell-depleted T cells, or PBMCs supplied cDNA or gDNA.

Only in-frame clones appear in the TCRdb table, and some are missing; sequencing was by immunoSEQ multiplex PCR. The sample gives more than 250,000 clones, approximately 84% of which show up once; approximately 9% is in the top ten. V lost 4 bases, J lost 10 bases, and 16 bases stayed unmatched. Per germline, CDR1 SGHRS and CDR2 YFSETQ. CDR3 length: 16 residues. V and J are TRBV5-1 and TRBJ2-1, with 8 positions matching TRBD2. This TCR derives from a human donor in a cohort sampled during active COVID-19. Sequencing was done on a sample of peripheral blood. The CDR3: CASSIQSGLGIGEQFF. The CDR3 DNA reads as TGCGCCAGCAGCATTCAGTCGGGACTAGGGATTGGGGAGCAGTTCTTC.